This TCR beta chain emerged from a study of blood T cells in healthy people across ages. The CDR3 sequence is 11 residues long. V shed 4 bases and J shed 12 bases, with 12 bases lying between them. Whole-study results and caveats: Long-lived and aged donors differed, with more naive CD4+ cells and higher diversity in the long-lived.

Alongside a J-beta primer mix, a sample-barcoded 5' primer served in a second PCR lasting about 6 to 12 cycles. A single record per CDR3 protein comes from TCRdb applying MiXCR to the 5' RACE reads. Here the sample spans 500,000 to 600,000 distinct CDR3 sequences, 25% to 30% being singletons. Comment on this clonotype: What it recognizes is unknown.

V gene TRBV12-3 or TRBV12-4 combines with J gene TRBJ1-1; possibly TRBD1 for D (5 bases). The sequenced sample consisted of blood. This sequence originates from a woman between 70 and 85 years old in good health. CDR3 loop: CASSSGGKTFF. The CDR3 bases are TGTGCCAGCAGTTCTGGGGGTAAGACTTTCTTT.